The 2 T cell receptor beta chains presented below share a single source sample, sequenced in a study of Ad26.COV2.S vaccination and SARS-CoV-2 variants. As for treatment: around 19 received Ad26.COV2.S at low or high dose, single or two shots; about five received placebo; per-sample allocation not given. Sampling was done on day 63 after the first vaccine or placebo injection. The repertoire was sequenced with immunoSEQ multiplex PCR; TCRdb's copy has only in-frame clones and lacks some. Found here are more than 300,000 clones, around four fifths of them singletons; the top ten hold 2% to 2.5%. The sequencing used peripheral blood, collected in a trial of Ad26.COV2.S vaccine versus placebo. These receptor sequences come from a person aged 18-60 years who received the Ad26.COV2.S COVID-19 vaccine or a placebo.

This rearrangement joins TRBV2 to TRBJ2-5; tentatively, D is TRBD1 (7 bases). This CDR3 has 12 residues. V dropped 7 bases and J dropped 5 bases, with 11 bases sitting between them. CDR1 and CDR2 (germline): SNHLY, FYNNEI. Here the CDR3 reads CASTAGGETQYF. In DNA, the CDR3 is TGTGCCAGCACGGCAGGGGGGGAGACCCAGTACTTC.

The V call is TRBV9, the J call TRBJ2-1; weak D call: TRBD2 (6 bases). Trimming removed 0 bases at V and 6 bases at J, with 10 bases between. The CDR3 contains 14 residues. Germline V gene lookup returns CDR1 SGDLS and CDR2 YYNGEE. The CDR3 spells CASSVERGSNEQFF. CDR3 sequence (DNA): TGTGCCAGCAGCGTAGAACGGGGGAGCAATGAGCAGTTCTTC.